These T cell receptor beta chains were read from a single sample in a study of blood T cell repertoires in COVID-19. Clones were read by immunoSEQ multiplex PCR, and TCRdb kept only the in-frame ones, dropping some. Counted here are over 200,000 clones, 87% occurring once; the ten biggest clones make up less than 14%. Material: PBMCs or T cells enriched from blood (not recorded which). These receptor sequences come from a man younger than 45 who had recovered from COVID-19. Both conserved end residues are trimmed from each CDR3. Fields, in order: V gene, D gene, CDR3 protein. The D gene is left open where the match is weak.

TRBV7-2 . ASSLGTDPLSVGELF
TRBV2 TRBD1 ASSEGPDRGYGYT
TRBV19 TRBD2 ASSTGGEQY
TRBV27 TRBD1 ASSLGQGIEAF
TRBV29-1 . SVSLIRTDTQY
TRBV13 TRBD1 ASSPRQGVVEQY
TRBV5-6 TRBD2 ATRLAGGLNTQY
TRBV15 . ATSREQGASEKLF
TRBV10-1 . ASMSLASDTQY
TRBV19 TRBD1 ASSGGTGIFDYGYT
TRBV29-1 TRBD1 SVDGGTGGSNEQY
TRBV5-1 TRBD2 ASSTTSGNYNEQF
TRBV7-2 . ASSLVNQGYSGNTIY
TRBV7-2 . ASSASTQRHTEAF
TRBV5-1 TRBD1 ASSSGGTVANYGYT
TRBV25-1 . ASSAGDKLF
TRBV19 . ASRGQGTDEQF
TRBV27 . ASSLSPRYEQY
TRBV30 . AWSVEINQPQH
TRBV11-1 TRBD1 ASSSGQGTYEQY
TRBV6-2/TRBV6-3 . ASSYEPPNQETQY
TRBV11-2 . ASSLWQGSPNEQF
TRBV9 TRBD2 ASSLGLRHEQF
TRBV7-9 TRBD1 ASNRDRVMETQY
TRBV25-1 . ASSEFPAGAYEQY
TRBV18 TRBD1 ASSPQSGQGTYEQY
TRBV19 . ASSVQGGNSPLH
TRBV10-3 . AISDLTSSAF
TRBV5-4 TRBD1 ASSLQGRDTQY
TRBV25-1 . ASTLGPEAF
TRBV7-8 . ASSVQTGQRQETQY
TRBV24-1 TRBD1 ATSDPDRAYNPYGYT
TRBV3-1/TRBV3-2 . ASSQGSGSGNTIY
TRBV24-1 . ATSDMGDSRNEQF
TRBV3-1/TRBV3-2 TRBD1 ASSLETGLHTEAF
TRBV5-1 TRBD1 ASTPDRGFNSPLH
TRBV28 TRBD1 ASTIDRGVSPLH
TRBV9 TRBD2 ASSVGGTNNEQF
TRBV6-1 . ASSERSNPYGYT
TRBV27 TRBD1 ASRGTGSSYNSPLH
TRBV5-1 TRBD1 ASSRQGSEEKLF
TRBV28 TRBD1 ASSAGTVNGYT
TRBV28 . ASSRNGYT
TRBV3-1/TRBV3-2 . ASSHESNYGYT
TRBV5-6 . ASSFFGAGETQY
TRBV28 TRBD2 ASRRGTSGDPWQY
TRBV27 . ASSLLFPDTQY
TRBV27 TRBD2 ASYPLAGASTDTQY
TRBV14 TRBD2 ASSQGRTGTRAHEQY
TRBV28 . ASSSGTNQPQH
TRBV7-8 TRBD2 ASSPTSGGETQY
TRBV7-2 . ASSSRTTGRPGELF
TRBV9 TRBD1 ASSVADRGPGDGYT
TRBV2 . ASRQGAGNTIY